This T cell receptor (beta chain) was obtained from a study of a mutant IDH1 vaccine in newly diagnosed glioma. The wider study: Sex distribution of treated patients was about 62% male and 37.5% female; mean age was 40.4 years.

Time point described: baseline, week 1 (first vaccination visit). Treatment here: pre-vaccination baseline after standard-of-care therapy. Assay used: immunoSEQ multiplex PCR; TCRdb lists only in-frame clones, some missing. The data contain roughly 19,000 clones, roughly 88% of them singletons. This clone was seen more than once but under ten times. The CDR3 totals 15 residues. V lost 1 base to trimming and J lost 3 bases, with 9 bases between them. Germline CDR1 is SEHNR and CDR2 is FQNEAQ (reference sequence). Sequences were derived from PBMCs, sampled from a glioma patient treated with radiotherapy, temozolomide or both. The V gene is TRBV7-9, the J gene TRBJ1-4; D possibly corresponds to TRBD1 (6 bases). The source of this sequence is a man in his forties with glioma. Here the CDR3 reads CASSLGQGPNEKLFF. The CDR3 DNA reads TGTGCCAGCAGCTTAGGCCAGGGGCCTAATGAAAAACTGTTTTTT.